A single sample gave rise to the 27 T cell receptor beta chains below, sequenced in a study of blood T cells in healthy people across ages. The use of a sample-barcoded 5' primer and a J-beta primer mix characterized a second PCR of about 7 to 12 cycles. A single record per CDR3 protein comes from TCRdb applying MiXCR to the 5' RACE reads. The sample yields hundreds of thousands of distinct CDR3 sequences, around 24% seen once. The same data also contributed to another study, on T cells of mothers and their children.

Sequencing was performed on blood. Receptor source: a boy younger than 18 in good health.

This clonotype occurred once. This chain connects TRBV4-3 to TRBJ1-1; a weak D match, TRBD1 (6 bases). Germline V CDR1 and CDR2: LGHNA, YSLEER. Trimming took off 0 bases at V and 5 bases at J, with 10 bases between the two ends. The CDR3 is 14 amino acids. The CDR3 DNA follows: TGCGCCAGCAGCCAAGAAGGGGGTAGGACTGAAGCTTTCTTT. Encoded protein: CASSQEGGRTEAFF.

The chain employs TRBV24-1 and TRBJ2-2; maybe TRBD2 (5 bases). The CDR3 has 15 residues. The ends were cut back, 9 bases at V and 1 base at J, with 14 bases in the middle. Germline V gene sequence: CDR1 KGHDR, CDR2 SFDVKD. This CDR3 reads CATSPGELNTGELFF. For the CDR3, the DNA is TGTGCCACCTCTCCCGGGGAACTGAACACCGGGGAGCTGTTTTTT.

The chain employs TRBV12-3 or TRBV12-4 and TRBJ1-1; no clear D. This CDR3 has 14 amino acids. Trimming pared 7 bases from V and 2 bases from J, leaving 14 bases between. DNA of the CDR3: TGTGCCAGCACCTCCCCTGGAGACAACACTGAAGCTTTCTTT. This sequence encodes CASTSPGDNTEAFF.

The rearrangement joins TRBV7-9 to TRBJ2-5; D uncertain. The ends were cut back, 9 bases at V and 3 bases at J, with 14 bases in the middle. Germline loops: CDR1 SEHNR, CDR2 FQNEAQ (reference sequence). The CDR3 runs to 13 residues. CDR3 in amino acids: CASNEILKETQYF. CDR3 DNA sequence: TGTGCCAGTAATGAAATACTAAAAGAGACCCAGTACTTC. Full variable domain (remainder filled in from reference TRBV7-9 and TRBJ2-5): DTGVSQNPRHKITKRGQNVTFRCDPISEHNRLYWYRQTLGQGPEFLTYFQNEAQLEKSRLLSDRFSAERPKGSFSTLEIQRTEQGDSAMYLCASNEILKETQYFGPGTRLLVL.

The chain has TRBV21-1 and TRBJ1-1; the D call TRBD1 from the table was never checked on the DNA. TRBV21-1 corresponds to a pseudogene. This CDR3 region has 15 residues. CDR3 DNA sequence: TGTGCCAGCAGCAAACGGCAGGGGGCTTTGACTGAAGCTTTCTTT. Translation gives CASSKRQGALTEAFF.

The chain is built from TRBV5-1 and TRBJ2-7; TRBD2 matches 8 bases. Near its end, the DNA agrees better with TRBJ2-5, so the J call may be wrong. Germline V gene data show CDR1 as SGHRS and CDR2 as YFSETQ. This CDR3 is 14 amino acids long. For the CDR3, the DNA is TGCGCCAGCAGCCAGGGACTAGTCCGAGAGACCCAGTACTTC. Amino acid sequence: CASSQGLVRETQYF.

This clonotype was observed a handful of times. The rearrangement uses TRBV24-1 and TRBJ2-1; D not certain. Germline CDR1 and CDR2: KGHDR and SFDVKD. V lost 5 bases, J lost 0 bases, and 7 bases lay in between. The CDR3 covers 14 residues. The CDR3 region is CATSGSSSYNEQFF. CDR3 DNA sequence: TGTGCCACCAGTGGCAGCAGCTCCTACAATGAGCAGTTCTTC.

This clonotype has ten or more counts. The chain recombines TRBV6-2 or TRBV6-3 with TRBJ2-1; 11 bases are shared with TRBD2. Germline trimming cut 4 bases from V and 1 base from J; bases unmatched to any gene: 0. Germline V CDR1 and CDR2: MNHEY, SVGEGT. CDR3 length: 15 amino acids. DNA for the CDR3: TGTGCCAGCAGTTCTAGCGGGGGGTCCTACAATGAGCAGTTCTTC. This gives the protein CASSSSGGSYNEQFF.

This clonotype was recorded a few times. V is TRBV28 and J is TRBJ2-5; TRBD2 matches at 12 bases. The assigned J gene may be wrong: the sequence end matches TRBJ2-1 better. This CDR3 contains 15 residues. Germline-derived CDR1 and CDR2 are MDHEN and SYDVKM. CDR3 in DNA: TGTGCCAGCAGTTTTTTGACTAGCGGGAGTCATGAGCAGTTCTTC. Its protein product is CASSFLTSGSHEQFF.

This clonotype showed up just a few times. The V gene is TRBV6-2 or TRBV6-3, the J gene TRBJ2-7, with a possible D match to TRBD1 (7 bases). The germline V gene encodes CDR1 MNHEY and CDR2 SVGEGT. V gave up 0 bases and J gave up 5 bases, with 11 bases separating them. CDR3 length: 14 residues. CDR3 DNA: TGTGCCAGCAGTTACTCGGAGGGGGCGGACGAGCAGTACTTC. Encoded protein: CASSYSEGADEQYF.

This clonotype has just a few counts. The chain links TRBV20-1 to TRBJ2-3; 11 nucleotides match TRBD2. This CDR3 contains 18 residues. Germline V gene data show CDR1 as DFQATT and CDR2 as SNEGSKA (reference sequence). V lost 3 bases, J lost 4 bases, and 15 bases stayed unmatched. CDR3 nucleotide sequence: TGCAGTGCTAGTCCTAGCGGGAGGTCGGGTTATGAAGCAGATACGCAGTATTTT. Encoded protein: CSASPSGRSGYEADTQYF.

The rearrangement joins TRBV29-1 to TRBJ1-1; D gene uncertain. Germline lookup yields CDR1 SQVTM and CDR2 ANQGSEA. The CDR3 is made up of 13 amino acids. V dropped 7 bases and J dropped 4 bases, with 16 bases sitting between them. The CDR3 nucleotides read TGCAGCGGGTTAGGGTGGTCGAGCACTGAAGCTTTCTTT. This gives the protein CSGLGWSSTEAFF.

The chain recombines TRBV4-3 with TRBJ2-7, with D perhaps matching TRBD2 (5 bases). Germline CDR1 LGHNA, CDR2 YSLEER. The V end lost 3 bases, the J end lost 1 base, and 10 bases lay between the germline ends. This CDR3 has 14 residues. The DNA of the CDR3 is TGCGCCAGCAGCCAGATCGGGATTTCCTACGAGCAGTACTTC. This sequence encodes CASSQIGISYEQYF.

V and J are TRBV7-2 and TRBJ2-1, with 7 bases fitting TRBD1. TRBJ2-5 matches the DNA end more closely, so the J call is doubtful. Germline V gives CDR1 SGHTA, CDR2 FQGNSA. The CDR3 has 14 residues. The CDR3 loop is CASSLQTGEETQYF. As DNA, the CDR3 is TGTGCCAGCAGCTTGCAAACAGGGGAAGAGACCCAGTACTTC.

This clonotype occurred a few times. CDR3 coding DNA: TGTGCCAGCAGCCCTAGCGGGAGGGCCCATGAGCAGTTCTTC. Translating it yields CASSPSGRAHEQFF. V and J are TRBV5-6 and TRBJ2-5; 12 bases line up with TRBD2. With the DNA end fitting TRBJ2-1 better, the J assignment may be wrong. The CDR3 consists of 14 residues. Germline-derived CDR1 and CDR2 are SGHDT and YYEEEE.

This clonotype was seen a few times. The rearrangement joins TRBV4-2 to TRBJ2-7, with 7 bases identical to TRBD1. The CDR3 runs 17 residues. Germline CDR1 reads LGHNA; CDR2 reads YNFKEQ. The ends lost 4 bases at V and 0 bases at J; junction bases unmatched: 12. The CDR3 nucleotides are TGTGCCAGCAGCCGAACATCAGAACAGGGGAGCTCCTACGAGCAGTACTTC. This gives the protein CASSRTSEQGSSYEQYF.

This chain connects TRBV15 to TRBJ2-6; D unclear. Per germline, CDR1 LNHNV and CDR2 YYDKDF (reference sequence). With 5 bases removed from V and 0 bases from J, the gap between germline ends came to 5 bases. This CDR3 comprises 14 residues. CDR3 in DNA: TGTGCCACCAGCTACGTCTCTGGGGCCAACGTCCTGACTTTC. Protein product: CATSYVSGANVLTF.

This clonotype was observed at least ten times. This chain's CDR3 is CASSEGTSGTDTQYF. CDR3 bases: TGTGCCAGCAGTGAAGGGACTAGCGGGACAGATACGCAGTATTTT. The chain combines TRBV6-4 with TRBJ2-3, with 12 bases that match TRBD2. The CDR3 contains 15 residues. J lost 3 bases, V lost 3 bases, and 1 base had no gene match. Looked up from germline, CDR1 is MRHNA and CDR2 is SNTAGT.

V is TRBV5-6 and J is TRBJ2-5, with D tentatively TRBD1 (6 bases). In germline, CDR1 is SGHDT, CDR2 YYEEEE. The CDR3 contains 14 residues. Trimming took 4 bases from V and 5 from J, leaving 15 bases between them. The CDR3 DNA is TGTGCCAGCAGCACCTGGGGGCTTTGGGAGACCCAGTACTTC. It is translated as CASSTWGLWETQYF.

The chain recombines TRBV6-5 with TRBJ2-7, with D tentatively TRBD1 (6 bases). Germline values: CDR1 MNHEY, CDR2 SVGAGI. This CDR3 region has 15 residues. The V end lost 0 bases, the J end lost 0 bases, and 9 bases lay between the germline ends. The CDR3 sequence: CASSYSGQISYEQYF. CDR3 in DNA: TGTGCCAGCAGTTACTCCGGACAGATCTCCTACGAGCAGTACTTC.

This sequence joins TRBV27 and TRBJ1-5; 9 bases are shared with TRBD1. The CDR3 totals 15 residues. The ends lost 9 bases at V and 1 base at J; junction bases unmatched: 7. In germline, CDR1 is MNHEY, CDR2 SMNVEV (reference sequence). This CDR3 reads CASQQGAYSNQPQHF. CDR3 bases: TGTGCCAGTCAACAGGGGGCCTACAGCAATCAGCCCCAGCATTTT.

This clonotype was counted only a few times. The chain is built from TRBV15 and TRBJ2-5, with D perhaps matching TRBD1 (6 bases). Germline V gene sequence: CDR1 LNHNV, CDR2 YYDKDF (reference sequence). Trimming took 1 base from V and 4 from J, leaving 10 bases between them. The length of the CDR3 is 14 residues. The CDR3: CATSRGDIPETQYF. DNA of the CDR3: TGTGCCACCAGCAGAGGGGACATACCAGAGACCCAGTACTTC.

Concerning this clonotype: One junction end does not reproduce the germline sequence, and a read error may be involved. The CDR3 reads CASSLVGQGTNAEAFF. CDR3 sequence (DNA): TGTGCCAGCAGCTTAGTCGGACAGGGAACGAACGCTGAAGCTTTCTTT. The chain recombines TRBV7-2 with TRBJ1-1, with TRBD1 matching 8 bases. The germline CDR1 and CDR2 sequences are SGHTA and FQGNSA. The CDR3 is 16 residues long.

The CDR3 DNA is TGCGCCAGCAGCACCGAAGGGAACACTGAAGCTTTCTTT. It translates to CASSTEGNTEAFF. The rearrangement joins TRBV5-1 to TRBJ1-1; D unresolved. The CDR3 has 13 amino acids. Germline-derived CDR1 and CDR2 are SGHRS and YFSETQ. Trimming left V 4 bases short and J 1 base short, with 8 bases between.

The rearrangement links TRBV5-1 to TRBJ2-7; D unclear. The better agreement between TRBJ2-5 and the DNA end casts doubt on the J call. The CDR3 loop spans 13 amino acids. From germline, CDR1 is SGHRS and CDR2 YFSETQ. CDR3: CASSTTPDGTQYF. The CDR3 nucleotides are TGCGCCAGCAGCACGACTCCGGACGGGACCCAGTACTTC.

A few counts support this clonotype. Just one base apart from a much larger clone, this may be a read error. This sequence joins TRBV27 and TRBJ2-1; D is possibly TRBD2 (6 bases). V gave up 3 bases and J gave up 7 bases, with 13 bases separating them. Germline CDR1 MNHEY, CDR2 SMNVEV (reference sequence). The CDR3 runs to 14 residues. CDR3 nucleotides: TGTGCCAGCAGTTTTCCAGCGGGTGATAATGAGCAGTTCTTC. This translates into CASSFPAGDNEQFF.

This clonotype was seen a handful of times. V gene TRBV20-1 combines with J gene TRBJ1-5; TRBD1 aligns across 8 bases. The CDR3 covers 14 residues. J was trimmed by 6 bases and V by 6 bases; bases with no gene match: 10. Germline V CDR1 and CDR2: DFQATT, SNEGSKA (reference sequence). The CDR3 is CSARDRGLPQPQHF. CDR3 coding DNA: TGCAGTGCCCGCGACAGGGGTCTACCTCAGCCCCAGCATTTT.